This T cell receptor (beta chain) comes out of a study of vaccination and CD4 T cells after COVID-19. In the case of this clonotype: As yet, its antigen is unknown.

Trimming left V 3 bases short and J 1 base short, with 12 bases between. Germline V gene sequence: CDR1 SGHAT, CDR2 FQNNGV. The CDR3 spans 15 residues. With the Oncomine TCR Beta short-read assay, DNA from cultured CD4+ T cells was sequenced. Using its own MiXCR run on the PCR reads, TCRdb lists one record per CDR3 protein. Of about 4,200 distinct CDR3 sequences listed, less than 25% were seen once; the top ten hold around 25%. Specified treatment: roughly 10-day PBMC culture with coronavirus spike peptide pools or control peptides (ViraFEST assay). The sample taken for sequencing was CD4+ T cells from blood, cultured in vitro. The receptor was derived from a human donor who had recovered from COVID-19. The rearrangement uses TRBV11-2 and TRBJ2-5; perhaps TRBD2 as D (6 bases). CDR3 nucleotide sequence: TGTGCCAGCAGCTTTGGGGGGAGGCTCCAAGAGACCCAGTACTTC. Protein sequence: CASSFGGRLQETQYF.